The TCR beta chain described here comes from a study of blood T cell repertoires in COVID-19. Trimming pared 4 bases from V and 4 bases from J, leaving 9 bases between. The germline gives CDR1 SGHKS, CDR2 YYEKEE (reference sequence). The CDR3 spans 12 residues. TCRdb's copy holds only in-frame clones and misses some; the assay was immunoSEQ multiplex PCR. This sample carries 200,000 to 300,000 clones, about 73% of them seen once, and the ten largest clones take 2.5% to 4%. The chain uses TRBV5-5 and TRBJ2-7; D not resolved. The receptor was derived from a woman older than 75 with acute or convalescent COVID-19. The sample comprised peripheral blood. The CDR3 bases are TGTGCCAGCAGCGCCTCGGTATACGAGCAGTACTTC. Its protein product is CASSASVYEQYF.